Each of the 26 T cell receptor beta chains below was sequenced from the same sample in a study of cytomegalovirus exposure and HLA in healthy donors. The PCR contained 60 Vbeta and 13 Jbeta primers. Method: immunoSEQ multiplex PCR; TCRdb's copy keeps in-frame clones and lacks some. The sample has 150,000 to 250,000 clones; 85% are singletons. Sequenced material: PBMCs. All receptors derive from a woman aged 50 to 60 in good health and CMV-seronegative.

The chain employs TRBV28 and TRBJ2-5; 12 bases match TRBD1. Germline values: CDR1 MDHEN, CDR2 SYDVKM. Losses at the gene ends were 6 bases for V and 6 bases for J; bases not matched to a gene: 8. CDR3 length equals 15 residues. This chain's CDR3 is CASREGGTGGQTQYF. CDR3 sequence (DNA): TGTGCCAGCAGAGAGGGGGGGACAGGGGGCCAGACCCAGTACTTC.

This chain links TRBV5-8 with TRBJ1-4; D gene unclear. The V end was cut by 3 bases, the J end by 2 bases, with 20 bases between. Germline values: CDR1 SGHTS, CDR2 YDEGEE. This CDR3 has 18 residues. The CDR3 sequence is CASSYPGGGEGTNEKLFF. The CDR3 DNA is TGTGCCAGCAGCTACCCGGGCGGCGGGGAAGGGACTAATGAAAAACTGTTTTTT. Complete variable domain (other parts from reference TRBV5-8 and TRBJ1-4): EAGVTQSPTHLIKTRGQQATLRCSPISGHTSVYWYQQALGLGLQFLLWYDEGEERNRGNFPPRFSGRQFPNYSSELNVNALELEDSALYLCASSYPGGGEGTNEKLFFGSGTQLSVL.

The sample holds a few counts of this clone. The chain links TRBV6-1 to TRBJ2-2; 9 bases are shared with TRBD1. The V segment lost 4 bases and the J segment 4 bases; nucleotides outside the gene matches: 10. The CDR3 extends over 17 amino acids. The V gene's germline CDR1 is MNHNS and CDR2 SASEGT. As DNA, the CDR3 is TGTGCCAGCAGTGTGTATACAGGGGGCCGTGGCACCGGGGAGCTGTTTTTT. Encoded protein: CASSVYTGGRGTGELFF.

The chain is built from TRBV19 and TRBJ1-5; D is unresolved. CDR3 length: 14 amino acids. The V gene lost 4 bases and the J gene lost 5 bases, with 12 bases spanning the gap. Germline values: CDR1 LNHDA, CDR2 SQIVND (reference sequence). CDR3 loop: CASSTYVKDQPQHF. CDR3 bases: TGTGCCAGTAGTACCTATGTGAAAGATCAGCCCCAGCATTTT.

V and J are TRBV5-1 and TRBJ2-3; D is unresolved. Per the germline V gene, CDR1 is SGHRS and CDR2 is YFSETQ. V lost 4 bases, J lost 2 bases, and 11 bases lay in between. The CDR3 consists of 14 residues. CDR3 sequence reads: CASSRDSSTDTQYF. CDR3 in DNA: TGCGCCAGCAGCCGTGATAGTTCCACAGATACGCAGTATTTT.

The rearrangement uses TRBV7-2 and TRBJ2-7; D possibly corresponds to TRBD1 (5 bases). The germline V and J ends were trimmed by 1 base and 2 bases, with 12 bases remaining between them. In germline, CDR1 is SGHTA, CDR2 FQGNSA. This CDR3 has 15 residues. CDR3 sequence reads: CASSLGAGPTYEQYF. The CDR3 bases are TGTGCCAGCAGCTTAGGGGCAGGGCCTACCTACGAGCAGTACTTC.

J is TRBJ2-2 and V is TRBV6-5, with D possibly TRBD2 on 5 matching bases. Trimming left V 7 bases short and J 1 base short, with 13 bases between. The CDR3 sequence is 15 residues long. Germline CDR1 and CDR2: MNHEY and SVGAGI. Written as DNA, the CDR3 is TGTGCCAGCACCCGAGGACGGGGGAACACCGGGGAGCTGTTTTTT. Encoded protein: CASTRGRGNTGELFF.

V usage is TRBV5-1 and J usage is TRBJ2-3; the match to TRBD2 covers 10 bases. Per the germline V gene, CDR1 is SGHRS and CDR2 is YFSETQ. The length of the CDR3 is 16 residues. The V and J ends lost 4 bases and 3 bases, in that order; junction bases with no gene match: 8. Written as DNA, the CDR3 is TGCGCCAGCAGCATATCAGGACTAGCGGCAACAGATACGCAGTATTTT. It codes for CASSISGLAATDTQYF.

The rearrangement uses TRBV4-1 and TRBJ2-5, with 7 bases identical to TRBD1. Germline CDR1 reads MGHRA; CDR2 reads YSYEKL. V gave up 4 bases and J gave up 6 bases; unmatched junction bases: 11. The CDR3 length is 15 residues. CDR3 DNA sequence: TGCGCCAGCAGCCCATTAGACAGGGAAACGAAGACCCAGTACTTC. Translated, it gives CASSPLDRETKTQYF.

The chain combines TRBV9 with TRBJ2-1, with TRBD1 as a possible D gene (5 bases). Deletions cut 5 bases from V and 4 bases from J, with 22 bases between. This CDR3 region has 17 residues. Germline loops: CDR1 SGDLS, CDR2 YYNGEE. CDR3 residues: CASSVGWGRSGYNEQFF. The CDR3 DNA is TGTGCCAGCAGTGTGGGGTGGGGAAGATCAGGGTACAATGAGCAGTTCTTC.

This clone was recorded only once. The V and J genes are TRBV4-1 and TRBJ2-7; D possibly corresponds to TRBD1 (5 bases). Trimming pared 1 base from V and 6 bases from J, leaving 13 bases between. The CDR3 has 14 residues. Germline CDR1 and CDR2: MGHRA and YSYEKL. Here the CDR3 DNA reads TGCGCCAGCAGCCAAGCCTTGGACATTACCGAGCAGTACTTC. Translating gives CASSQALDITEQYF.

V usage is TRBV6-1 and J usage is TRBJ2-7, with 13 bases identical to TRBD2. Germline CDR1 reads MNHNS; CDR2 reads SASEGT. After removal of 6 bases from V and 4 bases from J, the junction contained 6 bases not matched to a gene. The CDR3 runs to 15 residues. The CDR3 loop is CASSRTSGSGYEQYF. The CDR3, as DNA: TGTGCCAGCAGCAGGACTAGCGGGAGTGGGTACGAGCAGTACTTC.

This clone appeared a few times. J is TRBJ2-4 and V is TRBV25-1, with a weak D call TRBD1 (5 bases). CDR3 size: 14 residues. V shed 4 bases and J shed 6 bases, with 13 bases lying between them. CDR1 and CDR2 (germline): MGHDK, SYGVNS. For the CDR3, the DNA is TGTGCCAGCAGTGTGGGGCATGATGGAAACATTCAGTACTTC. Translated: CASSVGHDGNIQYF.

CDR3 coding DNA: TGTGCCATCAGTGACGGGGGCTCCTACAATGAGCAGTTCTTC. It translates to CAISDGGSYNEQFF. This chain connects TRBV10-3 to TRBJ2-1; maybe TRBD2 (6 bases). The germline gives CDR1 ENHRY, CDR2 SYGVKD. V lost 3 bases and J lost 0, with 6 bases in between. The CDR3 loop spans 14 amino acids.

The chain links TRBV5-5 to TRBJ1-2, with D possibly being TRBD1 (5 bases). The germline CDR1 and CDR2 sequences are SGHKS and YYEKEE (reference sequence). V was clipped by 3 bases and J by 5 bases, with 17 bases between them. This CDR3 is 15 amino acids long. CDR3 protein: CASSWGGDSGYGYTF. CDR3 sequence (DNA): TGTGCCAGCAGCTGGGGGGGAGACTCGGGGTATGGCTACACCTTC.

The chain recombines TRBV28 with TRBJ1-4; 7 positions match TRBD1. The CDR3 consists of 13 residues. V was clipped by 10 bases and J by 5 bases; unmatched bases: 7. The germline CDR1 and CDR2 sequences are MDHEN and SYDVKM. The CDR3 bases are TGTGCCATCTGGCCAGGGGGAAATGAAAAACTGTTTTTT. The encoded protein is CAIWPGGNEKLFF.

The V and J genes are TRBV9 and TRBJ2-7, with 8 bases matching TRBD2. CDR1 is SGDLS and CDR2 is YYNGEE in the germline V gene. The junction had 7 bases not matched to a gene; V was cut back by 1 base and J by 1 base. This CDR3 region has 16 residues. CDR3 nucleotides: TGTGCCAGCAGCGTATCGGGAGGGGAAGAATCCTACGAGCAGTACTTC. Translated, it gives CASSVSGGEESYEQYF.

The chain combines TRBV7-9 with TRBJ1-1, with D maybe TRBD1 (6 bases). Germline V gene sequence: CDR1 SEHNR, CDR2 FQNEAQ (reference sequence). V shed 0 bases and J shed 2 bases, with 7 bases lying between them. This CDR3 comprises 14 residues. For the CDR3, the DNA is TGTGCCAGCAGCTTAGCAGGGGGAAACACTGAAGCTTTCTTT. Protein product: CASSLAGGNTEAFF.

This chain uses TRBV2 with TRBJ2-1; 7 bases are shared with TRBD2. J was trimmed by 7 bases and V by 7 bases; bases with no gene match: 10. There are 14 residues in the CDR3. The germline V gene has CDR1 SNHLY and CDR2 FYNNEI. The DNA of the CDR3 is TGTGCCAGCATGGCGGGAGCACGGGGAAATGAGCAGTTCTTC. Translating it yields CASMAGARGNEQFF.

This sequence joins TRBV7-9 and TRBJ2-1, with 11 bases identical to TRBD2. This CDR3 is 16 amino acids long. CDR1 is SEHNR, CDR2 FQNEAQ, per germline (reference sequence). Trimming took 4 bases from V and 5 from J; bases not matched to a gene: 7. The CDR3, as DNA: TGTGCCAGCAGCTCCTACGGGACTAGCGGCGACAATGAGCAGTTCTTC. This gives the protein CASSSYGTSGDNEQFF.

This clone was recorded a few times. The chain joins TRBV28 to TRBJ2-5; the D gene is possibly TRBD2 (6 bases). The CDR3 extends over 13 amino acids. Trimming took off 3 bases at V and 5 bases at J, with 10 bases between the two ends. CDR1 is MDHEN and CDR2 is SYDVKM in the germline V gene. For the CDR3, the DNA is TGTGCCAGCAGTTTTATGGCGGGGGAGACCCAGTACTTC. Encoded protein: CASSFMAGETQYF.

This clone was observed a few times. The DNA of the CDR3 is TGCGCCAGCAGTGAGTCGTTGTCAGGGGGTATGTGCACAGATACGCAGTATTTT. Residues: CASSESLSGGMCTDTQYF. The chain recombines TRBV10-1 with TRBJ2-3; TRBD1 matches at 7 bases. The junction had 10 bases not matched to a gene; V was cut back by 0 bases and J by 1 base. The CDR3 has 18 residues. Germline assignment: CDR1 WNHNN and CDR2 SYGVQD (reference sequence).

V gene TRBV18 combines with J gene TRBJ1-5, with TRBD1 matching 11 bases. Losses at the gene ends were 1 base for V and 4 bases for J; bases not matched to a gene: 6. The length of the CDR3 is 17 residues. The germline V gene has CDR1 KGHSH and CDR2 LQKENI. CDR3 nucleotide sequence: TGTGCCAGCTCACCACTTGGGACAGGGGGGGAGAATCAGCCCCAGCATTTT. Its protein is CASSPLGTGGENQPQHF.

The chain employs TRBV30 and TRBJ2-7; no reliable D call. Trimming took 4 bases from V and 3 from J, leaving 13 bases between them. Germline lookup yields CDR1 GTSNPN and CDR2 SVGIG (reference sequence). The CDR3 runs 13 residues. This chain's CDR3 is CAWTTPGDYEQYF. CDR3 sequence (DNA): TGTGCCTGGACAACGCCCGGAGACTACGAGCAGTACTTC.

This rearrangement joins TRBV11-3 to TRBJ2-1, with 7 bases aligning to TRBD1. V trimming: 5 bases; J trimming: 5 bases; junction bases outside the gene matches: 3. The CDR3 has 13 amino acids. Germline V gene data show CDR1 as SGHNT and CDR2 as YENEEA. The CDR3 nucleotides read TGTGCCAGCAGCCACGGGACAGACAATGAGCAGTTCTTC. Amino acids: CASSHGTDNEQFF.

The V gene is TRBV19, the J gene TRBJ1-1; D remains unclear. Germline CDR1 LNHDA, CDR2 SQIVND (reference sequence). Trimming removed 3 bases from V and 3 bases from J, with 17 bases in between. The CDR3 is made up of 16 amino acids. The chain's CDR3 is CASSMPPRARDTEAFF. The CDR3 DNA is TGTGCCAGTAGTATGCCGCCTAGGGCGCGGGACACTGAAGCTTTCTTT.